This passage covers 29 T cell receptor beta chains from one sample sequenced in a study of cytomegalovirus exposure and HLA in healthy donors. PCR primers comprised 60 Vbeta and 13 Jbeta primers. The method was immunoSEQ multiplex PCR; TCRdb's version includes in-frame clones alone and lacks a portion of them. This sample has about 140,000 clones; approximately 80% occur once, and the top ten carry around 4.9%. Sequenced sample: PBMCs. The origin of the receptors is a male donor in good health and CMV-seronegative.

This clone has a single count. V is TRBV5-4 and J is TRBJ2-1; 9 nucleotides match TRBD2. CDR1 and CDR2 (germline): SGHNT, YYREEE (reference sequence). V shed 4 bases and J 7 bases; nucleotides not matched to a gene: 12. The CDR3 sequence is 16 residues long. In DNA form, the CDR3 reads TGTGCCAGCAGCCCCATGGGCGGGGGGGGTAGGAATGAGCAGTTCTTC. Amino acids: CASSPMGGGGRNEQFF.

The CDR3 bases are TGTGCCAGCAGCTTCCCGGGACAGGCAACCGGGGAGCTGTTTTTT. Protein product: CASSFPGQATGELFF. V is TRBV5-4 and J is TRBJ2-2, with 8 nucleotides matching TRBD1. The V gene end was trimmed by 2 bases and the J gene end by 5 bases; junction bases not matched to a gene: 5. The CDR3 is 15 amino acids. Looked up from germline, CDR1 is SGHNT and CDR2 is YYREEE (reference sequence).

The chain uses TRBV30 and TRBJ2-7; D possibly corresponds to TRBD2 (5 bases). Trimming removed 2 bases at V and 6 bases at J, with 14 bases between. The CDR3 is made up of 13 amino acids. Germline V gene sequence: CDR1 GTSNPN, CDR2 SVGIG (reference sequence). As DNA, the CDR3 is TGTGCCTGGAGTACCGTCGAAGGAGGCGAGCAGTACTTC. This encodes CAWSTVEGGEQYF. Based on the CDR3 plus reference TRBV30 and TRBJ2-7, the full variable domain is SQTIHQWPATLVQPVGSPLSLECTVEGTSNPNLYWYRQAAGRGLQLLFYSVGIGQISSEVPQNLSASRPQDRQFILSSKKLLLSDSGFYLCAWSTVEGGEQYFGPGTRLTVT.

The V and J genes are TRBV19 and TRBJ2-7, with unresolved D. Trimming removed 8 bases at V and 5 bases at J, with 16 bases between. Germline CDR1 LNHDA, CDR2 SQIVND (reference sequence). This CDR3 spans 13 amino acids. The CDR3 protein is CASSDLSADEQYF. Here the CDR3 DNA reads TGTGCCAGTTCTGACCTTTCGGCGGACGAGCAGTACTTC.

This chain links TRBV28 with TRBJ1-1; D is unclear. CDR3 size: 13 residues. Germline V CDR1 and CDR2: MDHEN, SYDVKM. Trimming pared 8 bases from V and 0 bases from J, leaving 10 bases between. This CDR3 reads CASGGLLNTEAFF. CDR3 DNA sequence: TGTGCCAGCGGAGGATTGTTGAACACTGAAGCTTTCTTT.

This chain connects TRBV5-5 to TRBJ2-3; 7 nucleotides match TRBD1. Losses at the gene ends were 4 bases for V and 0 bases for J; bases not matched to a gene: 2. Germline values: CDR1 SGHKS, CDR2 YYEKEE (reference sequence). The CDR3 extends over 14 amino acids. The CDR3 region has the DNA TGTGCCAGCAGCCCACAGGGGAGCACAGATACGCAGTATTTT. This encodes CASSPQGSTDTQYF. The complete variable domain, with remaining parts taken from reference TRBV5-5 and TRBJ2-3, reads DAGVTQSPTHLIKTRGQQVTLRCSPISGHKSVSWYQQVLGQGPQFIFQYYEKEERGRGNFPDRFSARQFPNYSSELNVNALLLGDSALYLCASSPQGSTDTQYFGPGTRLTVL.

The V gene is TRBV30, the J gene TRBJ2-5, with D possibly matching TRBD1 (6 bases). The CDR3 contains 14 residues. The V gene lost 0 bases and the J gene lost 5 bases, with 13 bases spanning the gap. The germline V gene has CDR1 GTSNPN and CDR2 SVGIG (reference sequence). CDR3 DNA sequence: TGTGCCTGGAGTGTCGGGGCAGGGGAGGAGACCCAGTACTTC. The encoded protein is CAWSVGAGEETQYF.

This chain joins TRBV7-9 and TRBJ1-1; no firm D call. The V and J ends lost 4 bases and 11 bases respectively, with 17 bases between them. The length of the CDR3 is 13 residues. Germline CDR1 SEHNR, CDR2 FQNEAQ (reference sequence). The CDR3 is CASSYTERLSAFF. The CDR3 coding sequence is TGTGCCAGCAGCTACACCGAGCGTCTTTCGGCTTTCTTT. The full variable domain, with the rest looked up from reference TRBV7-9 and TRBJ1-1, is DTGVSQNPRHKITKRGQNVTFRCDPISEHNRLYWYRQTLGQGPEFLTYFQNEAQLEKSRLLSDRFSAERPKGSFSTLEIQRTEQGDSAMYLCASSYTERLSAFFGQGTRLTVV.

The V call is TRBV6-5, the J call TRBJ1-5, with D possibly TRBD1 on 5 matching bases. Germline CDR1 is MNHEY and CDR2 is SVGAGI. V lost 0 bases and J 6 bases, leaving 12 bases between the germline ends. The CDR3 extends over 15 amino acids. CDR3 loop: CASSYSRQWTQPQHF. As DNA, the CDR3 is TGTGCCAGCAGTTACTCGAGACAGTGGACTCAGCCCCAGCATTTT.

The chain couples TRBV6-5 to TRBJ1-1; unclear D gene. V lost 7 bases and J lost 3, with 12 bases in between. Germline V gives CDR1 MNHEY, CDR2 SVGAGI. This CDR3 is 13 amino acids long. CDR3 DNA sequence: TGTGCCAGCACACGCCTGAGGGACACTGAAGCTTTCTTT. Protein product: CASTRLRDTEAFF.

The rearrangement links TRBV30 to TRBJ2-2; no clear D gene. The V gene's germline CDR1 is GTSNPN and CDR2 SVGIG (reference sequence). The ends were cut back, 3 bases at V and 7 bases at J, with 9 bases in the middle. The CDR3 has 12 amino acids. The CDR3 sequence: CAWSETLGELFF. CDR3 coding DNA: TGTGCCTGGAGCGAAACTCTCGGGGAGCTGTTTTTT.

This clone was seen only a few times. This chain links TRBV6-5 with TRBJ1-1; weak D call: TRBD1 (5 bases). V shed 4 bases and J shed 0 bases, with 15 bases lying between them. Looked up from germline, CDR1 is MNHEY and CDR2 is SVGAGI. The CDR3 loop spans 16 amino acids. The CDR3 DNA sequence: TGTGCCAGCAGTTCCCGGGTGGGGCCGATGAACACTGAAGCTTTCTTT. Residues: CASSSRVGPMNTEAFF.

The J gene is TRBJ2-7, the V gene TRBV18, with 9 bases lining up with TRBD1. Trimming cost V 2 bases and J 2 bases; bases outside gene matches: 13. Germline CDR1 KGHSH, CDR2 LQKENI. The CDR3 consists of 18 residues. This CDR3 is CASSPSPLQGATTYEQYF. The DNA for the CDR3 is TGTGCCAGCTCACCATCCCCTTTACAGGGGGCGACTACCTACGAGCAGTACTTC. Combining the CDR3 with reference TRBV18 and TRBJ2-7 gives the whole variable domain NAGVMQNPRHLVRRRGQEARLRCSPMKGHSHVYWYRQLPEEGLKFMVYLQKENIIDESGMPKERFSAEFPKEGPSILRIQQVVRGDSAAYFCASSPSPLQGATTYEQYFGPGTRLTVT.

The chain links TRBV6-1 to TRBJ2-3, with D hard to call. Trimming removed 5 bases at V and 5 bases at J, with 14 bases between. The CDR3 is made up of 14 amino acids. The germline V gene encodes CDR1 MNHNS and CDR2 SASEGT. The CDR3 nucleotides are TGTGCCAGCAGTCCCCCTACCGTTCAAGATACGCAGTATTTT. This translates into CASSPPTVQDTQYF.

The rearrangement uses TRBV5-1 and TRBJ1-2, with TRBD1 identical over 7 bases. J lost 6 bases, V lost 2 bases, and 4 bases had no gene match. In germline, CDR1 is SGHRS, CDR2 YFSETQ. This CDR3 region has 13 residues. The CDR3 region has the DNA TGCGCCAGCAGCTTACAGGGGCATAATGGCTACACCTTC. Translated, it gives CASSLQGHNGYTF.

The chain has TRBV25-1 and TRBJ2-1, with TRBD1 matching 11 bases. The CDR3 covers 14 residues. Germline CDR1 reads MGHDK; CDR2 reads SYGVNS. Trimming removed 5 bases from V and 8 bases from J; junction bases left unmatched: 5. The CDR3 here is CASSTPDRGHEQFF. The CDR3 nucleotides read TGTGCCAGCAGTACTCCGGACAGGGGGCATGAGCAGTTCTTC.

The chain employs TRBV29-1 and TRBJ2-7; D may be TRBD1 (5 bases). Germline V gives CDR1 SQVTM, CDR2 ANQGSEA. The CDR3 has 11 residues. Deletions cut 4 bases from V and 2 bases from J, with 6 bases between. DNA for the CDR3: TGCAGCGTTGGACAGCCCTACGAGCAGTACTTC. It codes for CSVGQPYEQYF.

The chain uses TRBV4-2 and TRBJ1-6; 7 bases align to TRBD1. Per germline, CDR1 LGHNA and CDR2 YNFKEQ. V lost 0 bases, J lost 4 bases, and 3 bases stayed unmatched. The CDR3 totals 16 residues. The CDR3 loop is CASSQDGQVYNSPLHF. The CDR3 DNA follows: TGTGCCAGCAGCCAAGATGGACAGGTGTATAATTCACCCCTCCACTTT.

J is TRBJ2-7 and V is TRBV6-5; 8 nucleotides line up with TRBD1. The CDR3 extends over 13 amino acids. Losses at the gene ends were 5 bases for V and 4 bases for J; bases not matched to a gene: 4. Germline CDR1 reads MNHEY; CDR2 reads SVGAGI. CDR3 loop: CASSRGTGYEQYF. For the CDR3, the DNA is TGTGCCAGCAGTAGAGGGACAGGTTACGAGCAGTACTTC.

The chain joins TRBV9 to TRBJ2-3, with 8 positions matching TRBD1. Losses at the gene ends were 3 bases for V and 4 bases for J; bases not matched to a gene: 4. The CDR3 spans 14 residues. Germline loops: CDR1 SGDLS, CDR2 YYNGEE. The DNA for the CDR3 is TGTGCCAGCAGCGCAGGGGGCGGTCCAGATACGCAGTATTTT. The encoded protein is CASSAGGGPDTQYF.

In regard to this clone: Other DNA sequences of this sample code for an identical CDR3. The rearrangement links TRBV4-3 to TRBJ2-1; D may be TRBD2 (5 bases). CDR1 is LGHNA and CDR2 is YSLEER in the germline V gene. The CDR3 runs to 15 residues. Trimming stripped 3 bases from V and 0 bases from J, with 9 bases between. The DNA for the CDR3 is TGCGCCAGCAGCCAGGAAGGGAGCTCCTACAATGAGCAGTTCTTC. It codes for CASSQEGSSYNEQFF.

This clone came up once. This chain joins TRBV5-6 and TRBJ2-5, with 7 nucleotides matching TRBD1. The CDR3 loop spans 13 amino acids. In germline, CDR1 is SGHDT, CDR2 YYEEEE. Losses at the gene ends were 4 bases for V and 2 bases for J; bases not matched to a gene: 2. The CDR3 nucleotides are TGTGCCAGCAGCCGGACAGGACAAGAGACCCAGTACTTC. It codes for CASSRTGQETQYF.

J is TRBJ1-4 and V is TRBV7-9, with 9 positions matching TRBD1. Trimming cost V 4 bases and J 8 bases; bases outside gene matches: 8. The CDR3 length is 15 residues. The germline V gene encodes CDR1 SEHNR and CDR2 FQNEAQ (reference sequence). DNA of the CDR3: TGTGCCAGCAGCTACGGACAGGGGTTTAACGAAAAACTGTTTTTT. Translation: CASSYGQGFNEKLFF.

The CDR3 nucleotides read TGTGCCAGCAGCCTTAATGGGGACAGGGTCCATGAGCAGTTCTTC. Its protein product is CASSLNGDRVHEQFF. J is TRBJ2-1 and V is TRBV7-9, with TRBD1 identical over 9 bases. The V gene's germline CDR1 is SEHNR and CDR2 FQNEAQ (reference sequence). CDR3 length: 15 amino acids. Losses at the gene ends were 5 bases for V and 8 bases for J; bases not matched to a gene: 10.

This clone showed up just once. The CDR3 loop is CASSIDPVAFF. In DNA, the CDR3 is TGTGCCAGTAGTATCGATCCAGTTGCTTTCTTT. The V and J genes are TRBV19 and TRBJ1-1; D is ambiguous. CDR1 is LNHDA, CDR2 SQIVND, per germline (reference sequence). The germline V and J ends were trimmed by 3 bases and 11 bases, with 10 bases remaining between them. This CDR3 is 11 amino acids long.

CDR3 bases: TGTGCCAGCAGCGCCCGGACTGCCAGCTCTGGAAACACCATATATTTT. It yields the protein CASSARTASSGNTIYF. The J gene is TRBJ1-3, the V gene TRBV7-8; no firm D call. The CDR3 sequence is 16 residues long. Germline V gives CDR1 SGHVS, CDR2 FQNEAQ. The germline V and J ends were trimmed by 5 bases and 0 bases, with 14 bases remaining between them. Together with reference TRBV7-8 and TRBJ1-3, the CDR3 gives the full variable domain: GAGVSQSPRYKVAKRGQDVALRCDPISGHVSLFWYQQALGQGPEFLTYFQNEAQLDKSGLPSDRFFAERPEGSVSTLKIQRTQQEDSAVYLCASSARTASSGNTIYFGEGSWLTVV.

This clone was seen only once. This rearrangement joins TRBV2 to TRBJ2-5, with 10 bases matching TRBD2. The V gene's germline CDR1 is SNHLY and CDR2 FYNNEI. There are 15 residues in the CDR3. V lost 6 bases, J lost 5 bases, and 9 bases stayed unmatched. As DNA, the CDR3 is TGTGCCAGCAGACGGCGGACTAGCGGATCGGAGACCCAGTACTTC. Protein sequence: CASRRRTSGSETQYF. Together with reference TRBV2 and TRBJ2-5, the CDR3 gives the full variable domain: EPEVTQTPSHQVTQMGQEVILRCVPISNHLYFYWYRQILGQKVEFLVSFYNNEISEKSEIFDDQFSVERPDGSNFTLKIRSTKLEDSAMYFCASRRRTSGSETQYFGPGTRLLVL.

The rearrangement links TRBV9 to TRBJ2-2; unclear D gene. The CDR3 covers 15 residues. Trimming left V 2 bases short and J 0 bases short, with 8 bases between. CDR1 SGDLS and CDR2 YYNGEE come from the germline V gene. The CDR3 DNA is TGTGCCAGCAGCGTTTCCAGGACGAACACCGGGGAGCTGTTTTTT. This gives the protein CASSVSRTNTGELFF.

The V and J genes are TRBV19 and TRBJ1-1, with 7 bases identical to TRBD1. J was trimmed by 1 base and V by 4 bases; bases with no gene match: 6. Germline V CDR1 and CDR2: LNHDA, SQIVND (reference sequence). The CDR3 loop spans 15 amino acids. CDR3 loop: CASSTNRGGNTEAFF. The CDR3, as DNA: TGTGCCAGTAGTACAAACAGGGGCGGGAACACTGAAGCTTTCTTT.